This TCR beta chain was documented in a study of PD-1 blockade in classical Hodgkin lymphoma. Study results and limitations: Causes of the repertoire differences remain undefined, possibly disease activity or prior therapy. It was CD4+ TCR diversity, not CD8+, that rose significantly by C4D1.

CDR3 length equals 16 residues. J was trimmed by 3 bases and V by 3 bases; bases with no gene match: 6. Germline V CDR1 and CDR2: ENHRY, SYGVKD. Of note for this clone: The antigen is undetermined.

Assay: immunoSEQ multiplex PCR; the TCRdb copy retains only in-frame clones and omits some. The sample has 35,000 to 45,000 clones; 75% to 90% are singletons. Patients all relapsed after autologous stem cell transplantation, and there was variation in brentuximab vedotin exposure. This material consisted of peripheral blood mononuclear cells (PBMCs), taken at baseline. The chain combines TRBV10-3 with TRBJ1-3; 9 bases match TRBD1. This TCR was sampled from a human donor with classical Hodgkin lymphoma. CDR3 loop: CAISDVQGAFGNTIYF. The CDR3 DNA sequence: TGTGCCATCAGTGATGTACAGGGGGCGTTTGGAAACACCATATATTTT.